This is a list of T cell receptor beta chains from one sample in a study of blood T cell repertoires in COVID-19. Sequenced by immunoSEQ multiplex PCR; TCRdb stores in-frame clones only, minus some. The sample shows 190,000 or so clones, more than 85% of them seen only once. Sequenced: peripheral blood. The receptors come from a man between 40 and 49 years old with active or convalescent COVID-19. CDR3s include the opening cysteine and the closing phenylalanine or tryptophan. D genes are given only for firm matches.

v_call	cdr3_length	j_call	d_call	cdr3_aa	cdr3_nt
TRBV5-4	15	TRBJ2-7	-	CASSLRGEASYEQYF	TGTGCCAGCAGCTTGCGTGGGGAGGCATCCTACGAGCAGTACTTC
TRBV7-2	16	TRBJ1-6	-	CASSLAPGLGNSPLHF	TGTGCCAGCAGCTTAGCCCCAGGGCTGGGAAATTCACCCCTCCACTTT
TRBV7-2	14	TRBJ2-3	TRBD2	CASSQRGLTDTQYF	TGTGCCAGCAGCCAGCGGGGGCTCACAGATACGCAGTATTTT
TRBV5-4	15	TRBJ2-1	TRBD2	CASSLGGSSYNEQFF	TGTGCCAGCAGCCTCGGGGGGAGCTCCTACAATGAGCAGTTCTTC
TRBV29-1	12	TRBJ2-7	-	CSVEYEPPRQYF	TGCAGCGTTGAATATGAGCCTCCGAGGCAGTACTTC
TRBV16	14	TRBJ2-3	-	CASSQSTGTDTQYF	TGTGCCAGCAGCCAATCAACAGGCACAGATACGCAGTATTTT
TRBV15	19	TRBJ2-1	TRBD2	CATSGTGTSGTRAYNEQFF	TGTGCCACCAGCGGTACCGGGACTAGCGGGACTCGCGCCTACAATGAGCAGTTCTTC
TRBV28	12	TRBJ2-1	-	CASSNRAHEQFF	TGTGCCAGCAGCAACAGGGCGCATGAGCAGTTCTTC
TRBV7-9	13	TRBJ2-5	TRBD1	CASKTGVGETQYF	TGTGCCAGCAAGACAGGGGTTGGGGAGACCCAGTACTTC
TRBV29-1	14	TRBJ2-3	-	CSLHRSGGANTQYF	TGCAGCCTCCACCGGTCGGGGGGCGCGAATACGCAGTATTTT
TRBV29-1	13	TRBJ1-2	TRBD1	CSVVGQGDYGYTF	TGCAGCGTGGTGGGACAGGGGGACTATGGCTACACCTTC
TRBV3-1/TRBV3-2	13	TRBJ1-2	TRBD1	CASSQDSQGGYTF	TGTGCCAGCAGCCAAGATTCACAGGGGGGCTACACCTTC
TRBV20-1	15	TRBJ2-5	-	CSASLDITFRETQYF	TGCAGTGCTAGTCTTGACATCACATTTCGCGAGACCCAGTACTTC
TRBV28	15	TRBJ2-7	-	CASSLWPGPSYEQYF	TGTGCCAGCAGTTTATGGCCAGGGCCCTCCTACGAGCAGTACTTC
TRBV2	13	TRBJ2-1	-	CASSLTVGSEQFF	TGTGCCAGCTCCCTTACGGTGGGGAGTGAGCAGTTCTTC
TRBV28	11	TRBJ2-7	-	CASTGAYEQYF	TGTGCCAGCACAGGGGCGTACGAGCAGTACTTC
TRBV4-1	15	TRBJ1-5	-	CASSQVGGGGQPQHF	TGCGCCAGCAGCCAAGTGGGGGGGGGAGGTCAGCCCCAGCATTTT
TRBV5-1	16	TRBJ2-2	-	CASSLTRGLNTGELFF	TGCGCCAGCAGCTTGACCAGGGGTCTTAACACCGGGGAGCTGTTTTTT
TRBV28	13	TRBJ2-7	-	CASNGGVHYEQYF	TGTGCCAGCAACGGCGGAGTCCACTACGAGCAGTACTTC
TRBV7-3	17	TRBJ1-1	TRBD1	CASSLYGTGSYHTEAFF	TGTGCCAGCAGCTTATACGGGACAGGGTCATACCACACTGAAGCTTTCTTT
TRBV5-1	15	TRBJ2-3	-	CASSLSGRGEDTQYF	TGCGCCAGCAGCTTAAGTGGAAGGGGTGAAGATACGCAGTATTTT
TRBV27	15	TRBJ1-5	-	CASSLLAGGNQPQHF	TGTGCCAGCAGTTTATTGGCAGGCGGCAATCAGCCCCAGCATTTT
TRBV30	13	TRBJ1-1	TRBD1	CAWQTGPNTEAFF	TGTGCCTGGCAGACAGGGCCCAACACTGAAGCTTTCTTT
TRBV7-9	15	TRBJ2-1	-	CASSPRGFQDNEQFF	TGTGCCAGCAGCCCCCGGGGTTTTCAGGACAATGAGCAGTTCTTC
TRBV3-1/TRBV3-2	15	TRBJ1-1	-	CASSQVSTANTEAFF	TGTGCCAGCAGCCAAGTCTCGACAGCGAACACTGAAGCTTTCTTT
TRBV6-6	13	TRBJ2-3	-	CASSYLRADTQYF	TGTGCCAGCAGTTACTTGAGGGCAGATACGCAGTATTTT
TRBV9	15	TRBJ2-3	TRBD2	CASSGTGGHTDTQYF	TGTGCCAGCAGCGGAACGGGGGGTCACACAGATACGCAGTATTTT
TRBV7-9	18	TRBJ1-1	TRBD1	CASSSPRDRGLVNTEAFF	TGTGCCAGCAGCTCTCCTCGGGACAGGGGATTAGTGAACACTGAAGCTTTCTTT
TRBV7-2	17	TRBJ1-1	-	CASSFWPRGIVGTEAFF	TGTGCCAGCAGCTTTTGGCCGAGGGGGATTGTTGGCACTGAAGCTTTCTTT
TRBV6-6	14	TRBJ1-1	-	CASSPRTDNTEAFF	TGTGCCAGCAGTCCCCGGACAGACAACACTGAAGCTTTCTTT
TRBV3-1/TRBV3-2	15	TRBJ1-5	TRBD1	CASSFTGDSNQPQHF	TGTGCCAGCAGCTTTACAGGGGATAGCAATCAGCCCCAGCATTTT
TRBV2	17	TRBJ2-3	TRBD1	CAGGVDRGSSGTDTQYF	TGTGCCGGCGGGGTCGACAGGGGATCTAGCGGCACAGATACGCAGTATTTT